The 20 T cell receptor beta chains given below trace back to one sample, sequenced in a study of identifying expanded T cells in peripheral blood. Profiled with immunoSEQ multiplex PCR; TCRdb holds only in-frame clones, not every one. The table includes 65,000 to 95,000 clones, 70% to 90% detected once. Source material: blood. The receptors were gathered from a person aged 18 to 69 in good health.

The chain combines TRBV7-3 with TRBJ2-3; possibly TRBD2 for D (7 bases). This CDR3 spans 16 amino acids. Germline V gene lookup returns CDR1 SGHTA and CDR2 FQGTGA. Trimming removed 7 bases from V and 0 bases from J, with 17 bases in between. The CDR3 DNA is TGTGCCAGCACCAGGGGAGGGGGAGACAGCACAGATACGCAGTATTTT. This translates into CASTRGGGDSTDTQYF. The entire variable domain, with the rest obtained from reference TRBV7-3 and TRBJ2-3, is as follows: GAGVSQTPSNKVTEKGKYVELRCDPISGHTALYWYRQSLGQGPEFLIYFQGTGAADDSGLPNDRFFAVRPEGSVSTLKIQRTERGDSAVYLCASTRGGGDSTDTQYFGPGTRLTVL.

The chain couples TRBV29-1 to TRBJ2-7; 8 bases line up with TRBD1. Germline CDR1 and CDR2: SQVTM and ANQGSEA. CDR3 size: 13 residues. J was trimmed by 2 bases and V by 6 bases; bases with no gene match: 6. The DNA for the CDR3 is TGCAGCGTCCAGAAGGACAGGGCCTACGAGCAGTACTTC. It codes for CSVQKDRAYEQYF.

This chain connects TRBV19 to TRBJ2-2; D ambiguous. V gave up 1 base and J gave up 2 bases, with 20 bases separating them. Germline loops: CDR1 LNHDA, CDR2 SQIVND (reference sequence). This CDR3 contains 19 residues. The CDR3 DNA follows: TGTGCCAGTAGTATAGTAGGGATGACGAGGTGGGGAAACACCGGGGAGCTGTTTTTT. Protein product: CASSIVGMTRWGNTGELFF.

The genes are TRBV7-3 and TRBJ1-1, with a tentative D call TRBD1 (5 bases). V was shortened by 5 bases and J by 0 bases, with 13 bases between the two germline ends. From germline, CDR1 is SGHTA and CDR2 FQGTGA. CDR3 length equals 15 residues. CDR3 protein: CASSTSGRVNTEAFF. The CDR3 coding sequence is TGTGCCAGCAGCACCTCAGGGAGGGTGAACACTGAAGCTTTCTTT.

The rearrangement joins TRBV2 to TRBJ2-7, with a possible D match to TRBD1 (6 bases). The V and J ends lost 8 bases and 2 bases respectively, with 19 bases between them. Germline V lookup: CDR1 SNHLY, CDR2 FYNNEI. This CDR3 spans 15 amino acids. DNA of the CDR3: TGTGCCAGCCATAGACAGGCGAAAAGGGCCTACGAGCAGTACTTC. It is translated as CASHRQAKRAYEQYF.

This chain links TRBV30 with TRBJ2-5; D not certain. With 0 bases removed from V and 4 bases from J, the gap between germline ends came to 3 bases. Germline lookup yields CDR1 GTSNPN and CDR2 SVGIG (reference sequence). The CDR3 has 11 amino acids. This chain's CDR3 is CAWSVRETQYF. The CDR3 DNA is TGTGCCTGGAGTGTACGAGAGACCCAGTACTTC.

The chain links TRBV18 to TRBJ2-7, with D unresolved. There are 15 residues in the CDR3. V lost 0 bases and J 0 bases, leaving 9 bases between the germline ends. Germline V gives CDR1 KGHSH, CDR2 LQKENI. The CDR3 nucleotides read TGTGCCAGCTCACCACCGGGCAGAGGCTCCTACGAGCAGTACTTC. Its protein product is CASSPPGRGSYEQYF.

CDR3 sequence reads: CASSGDPGRREKLFF. The CDR3 region has the DNA TGTGCCAGCAGCGGAGATCCGGGGAGGCGGGAAAAACTGTTTTTT. The gene calls are TRBV7-9 and TRBJ1-4, with D uncertain. Germline lookup yields CDR1 SEHNR and CDR2 FQNEAQ (reference sequence). Trimming pared 5 bases from V and 8 bases from J, leaving 18 bases between. This CDR3 comprises 15 residues.

The chain recombines TRBV6-1 with TRBJ2-2; 9 positions match TRBD1. From germline, CDR1 is MNHNS and CDR2 SASEGT. This CDR3 spans 14 amino acids. With 6 bases clipped from V and 4 bases from J, the junction kept 3 bases outside the gene matches. The CDR3 region is CASRGQGGTGELFF. As DNA, the CDR3 is TGTGCCAGCAGGGGACAGGGCGGCACCGGGGAGCTGTTTTTT.

V is TRBV5-1 and J is TRBJ2-5; D unclear. The CDR3 length is 14 residues. The V end lost 2 bases, the J end lost 5 bases, and 13 bases lay between the germline ends. Germline loops: CDR1 SGHRS, CDR2 YFSETQ. DNA of the CDR3: TGCGCCAGCAGCTTTAATGGGGTGGGCGAGACCCAGTACTTC. Protein product: CASSFNGVGETQYF.

V is TRBV6-5 and J is TRBJ1-1, with unresolved D. The CDR3 contains 14 residues. Germline CDR1 is MNHEY and CDR2 is SVGAGI. The V gene lost 5 bases and the J gene lost 1 base, with 11 bases spanning the gap. The DNA of the CDR3 is TGTGCCAGCAGTCCCAGAAACTGGAACACTGAAGCTTTCTTT. Residues: CASSPRNWNTEAFF.

V is TRBV9 and J is TRBJ1-1; D is unclear. This CDR3 spans 15 amino acids. The V and J ends lost 0 bases and 5 bases respectively, with 14 bases between them. Germline CDR1 reads SGDLS; CDR2 reads YYNGEE. Here the CDR3 reads CASSVGGWARTEAFF. CDR3 DNA sequence: TGTGCCAGCAGCGTAGGTGGCTGGGCCAGGACTGAAGCTTTCTTT.

The V and J genes are TRBV7-9 and TRBJ2-2; tentative D call: TRBD1 (5 bases). The germline gives CDR1 SEHNR, CDR2 FQNEAQ (reference sequence). This CDR3 region has 14 residues. V lost 7 bases and J lost 7, with 16 bases in between. CDR3 amino acids: CASTPGRLLGELFF. CDR3 DNA: TGTGCCAGCACCCCAGGGCGGCTTCTCGGGGAGCTGTTTTTT.

V usage is TRBV2 and J usage is TRBJ2-1; TRBD1 matches at 7 bases. The V and J ends lost 6 bases and 1 base, in that order; junction bases with no gene match: 3. The CDR3 is made up of 14 amino acids. Germline V gene lookup returns CDR1 SNHLY and CDR2 FYNNEI. In DNA form, the CDR3 reads TGTGCCAGCAGGAGGGGGCAGTCCTACAATGAGCAGTTCTTC. It is translated as CASRRGQSYNEQFF. The full variable domain, with the rest looked up from reference TRBV2 and TRBJ2-1, is EPEVTQTPSHQVTQMGQEVILRCVPISNHLYFYWYRQILGQKVEFLVSFYNNEISEKSEIFDDQFSVERPDGSNFTLKIRSTKLEDSAMYFCASRRGQSYNEQFFGPGTRLTVL.

The J gene is TRBJ2-3, the V gene TRBV7-2, with 9 bases identical to TRBD2. This CDR3 has 14 residues. The J segment lost 7 bases and the V segment lost 5 bases, leaving 7 bases of the junction unmatched. Germline loops: CDR1 SGHTA, CDR2 FQGNSA. The chain's CDR3 is CASSQAGGMNTQYF. CDR3 sequence (DNA): TGTGCCAGCAGCCAAGCGGGAGGTATGAATACGCAGTATTTT.

The rearrangement joins TRBV15 to TRBJ1-1, with D hard to call. Per the germline V gene, CDR1 is LNHNV and CDR2 is YYDKDF (reference sequence). CDR3 length: 14 residues. Trimming removed 1 base from V and 1 base from J, with 7 bases in between. CDR3 protein: CATSRAFWNTEAFF. The CDR3 DNA sequence: TGTGCCACCAGCAGAGCGTTCTGGAACACTGAAGCTTTCTTT.

The V gene is TRBV5-8, the J gene TRBJ2-3; no definite D call. CDR1 is SGHTS, CDR2 YDEGEE, per germline. Trimming pared 6 bases from V and 0 bases from J, leaving 8 bases between. This CDR3 comprises 13 residues. CDR3 residues: CASKFQSTDTQYF. The CDR3 DNA reads TGTGCCAGCAAATTCCAGAGCACAGATACGCAGTATTTT.

The chain recombines TRBV10-3 with TRBJ2-1, with a possible D match to TRBD2 (6 bases). V lost 4 bases and J lost 8, with 12 bases in between. Germline loops: CDR1 ENHRY, CDR2 SYGVKD. The CDR3 runs to 13 residues. The CDR3 coding sequence is TGTGCCATCAGTGTTCGGACTACCGATGAGCAGTTCTTC. This encodes CAISVRTTDEQFF.

Concerning this clone: At one of its ends the junction is not consistent with the germline gene, which may arise from a read error. The chain combines TRBV6-5 with TRBJ2-2; no definite D call. The CDR3 loop spans 15 amino acids. The V gene's germline CDR1 is MNHEY and CDR2 SVGAGI. CDR3 residues: CASSHSTLFTGELFF. The DNA of the CDR3 is TGTGCCAGCAGTCACTCGACCCTGTTCACCGGGGAGCTGTTTTTT.

V gene TRBV30 combines with J gene TRBJ1-2; TRBD1 is a possible D gene (5 bases). There are 11 residues in the CDR3. V dropped 3 bases and J dropped 7 bases, with 9 bases sitting between them. CDR1 and CDR2 from the germline V gene are GTSNPN and SVGIG (reference sequence). This chain's CDR3 is CAWSVGGGYTF. Written as DNA, the CDR3 is TGTGCCTGGAGCGTTGGGGGTGGCTACACCTTC.